These 21 T cell receptor beta chains came from one sample sequenced in a study of CD8 T cells in Susac syndrome. Reverse transcription of about 0.5 to 1 ug RNA was carried out with random hexamers. From the immunoSEQ multiplex PCR reads, TCRdb called clonotypes with MiXCR, one entry per CDR3 protein. The data contain roughly 190,000 distinct CDR3 sequences, nearly 97% of them singletons. Source material: CD4+ T cells from PBMCs. These TCRs come from a human donor with Susac syndrome.

The gene calls are TRBV20-1 and TRBJ1-2, with 7 bases fitting TRBD1. Germline-derived CDR1 and CDR2 are DFQATT and SNEGSKA (reference sequence). The CDR3 length is 14 residues. V dropped 5 bases and J dropped 5; count of bases not matched to a gene: 11. The CDR3 DNA reads as TGCAGTGCTGGGGGGCACAGGGGCGTATATGGCTACACCTTC. Translation gives CSAGGHRGVYGYTF.

The rearrangement links TRBV29-1 to TRBJ2-3; 10 nucleotides match TRBD1. The CDR3 extends over 16 amino acids. V was pared by 6 bases and J by 0 bases, with 9 bases of the junction left unmatched. The V gene's germline CDR1 is SQVTM and CDR2 ANQGSEA. In nucleotides, the CDR3 is TGCAGCGTCGAACCCCGGACAGGGGGAAGCACAGATACGCAGTATTTT. It translates to CSVEPRTGGSTDTQYF.

The V and J genes are TRBV20-1 and TRBJ2-3; a possible D gene is TRBD2 (7 bases). CDR3 length equals 15 residues. Germline loops: CDR1 DFQATT, CDR2 SNEGSKA (reference sequence). V was cut by 3 bases and J by 2 bases, with 15 bases left in between. The CDR3 loop reads CSASHGGALTDTQYF. The CDR3 DNA follows: TGCAGTGCTAGCCATGGGGGGGCCCTCACAGATACGCAGTATTTT.

The genes are TRBV11-2 and TRBJ1-6; D is undetermined. The V gene lost 2 bases and the J gene lost 0 bases, with 11 bases spanning the gap. The CDR3 length is 17 residues. The germline CDR1 and CDR2 sequences are SGHAT and FQNNGV. The CDR3 region is CASSLLTGSSYNSPLHF. The CDR3 DNA reads as TGTGCCAGCAGCTTACTCACGGGGAGCTCCTATAATTCACCCCTCCACTTT.

This clonotype was picked up one time. The gene calls are TRBV9 and TRBJ1-6; D remains unclear. From germline, CDR1 is SGDLS and CDR2 YYNGEE. The germline V and J ends were trimmed by 3 bases and 5 bases, with 15 bases remaining between them. This CDR3 has 16 amino acids. CDR3 coding DNA: TGTGCCAGCAGCGGCGGGAGTGCAGGCCATAATTCACCCCTCCACTTT. It translates to CASSGGSAGHNSPLHF. The full variable domain, rest sourced from reference TRBV9 and TRBJ1-6, is DSGVTQTPKHLITATGQRVTLRCSPRSGDLSVYWYQQSLDQGLQFLIQYYNGEERAKGNILERFSAQQFPDLHSELNLSSLELGDSALYFCASSGGSAGHNSPLHFGNGTRLTVT.

The V gene is TRBV6-2 or TRBV6-3, the J gene TRBJ2-1; perhaps TRBD2 as D (7 bases). Germline CDR1 MNHEY, CDR2 SVGEGT. V lost 3 bases and J lost 1, with 10 bases in between. This CDR3 region has 15 residues. The CDR3 DNA follows: TGTGCCAGCAGTTATCGGGGGGCTTCCTACAATGAGCAGTTCTTC. This gives the protein CASSYRGASYNEQFF.

The chain employs TRBV7-9 and TRBJ2-3; a weak D match, TRBD2 (6 bases). The CDR3 runs 11 residues. Deletions cut 8 bases from V and 7 bases from J, with 10 bases between. Germline-derived CDR1 and CDR2 are SEHNR and FQNEAQ (reference sequence). In DNA, the CDR3 is TGTGCCAGCTCCCGGGGGAATACGCAGTATTTT. Translating it yields CASSRGNTQYF.

The chain links TRBV7-2 to TRBJ1-6; 9 bases are shared with TRBD1. Germline assignment: CDR1 SGHTA and CDR2 FQGNSA. The junction had 2 bases not matched to a gene; V was cut back by 3 bases and J by 5 bases. This CDR3 comprises 15 residues. DNA of the CDR3: TGTGCCAGCAGCTTGGGACAGGGAGATAATTCACCCCTCCACTTT. Translated, it gives CASSLGQGDNSPLHF.

The chain carries TRBV30 and TRBJ1-1; D remains unclear. Between the trimmed V and J ends, which lost 3 bases and 0 bases, there was a span of 5 bases. Germline V gene lookup returns CDR1 GTSNPN and CDR2 SVGIG (reference sequence). This CDR3 region has 12 residues. The CDR3 coding sequence is TGTGCCTGGAGGACCGTGAACACTGAAGCTTTCTTT. It translates to CAWRTVNTEAFF.

The V gene is TRBV5-4, the J gene TRBJ1-1; D remains unclear. CDR1 SGHNT and CDR2 YYREEE come from the germline V gene (reference sequence). CDR3 length: 15 amino acids. Trimming shortened V by 3 bases and J by 0 bases, and 12 bases separated the two germline ends. The CDR3 DNA sequence: TGTGCCAGCAGCTCCGAGGTAGAAATGAACACTGAAGCTTTCTTT. Translation gives CASSSEVEMNTEAFF. Supplemented by reference TRBV5-4 and TRBJ1-1, the full variable domain reads ETGVTQSPTHLIKTRGQQVTLRCSSQSGHNTVSWYQQALGQGPQFIFQYYREEENGRGNFPPRFSGLQFPNYSSELNVNALELDDSALYLCASSSEVEMNTEAFFGQGTRLTVV.

V gene TRBV6-5 combines with J gene TRBJ1-4, with 10 bases fitting TRBD1. Trimming cost V 0 bases and J 0 bases; bases outside gene matches: 7. Germline V gene lookup returns CDR1 MNHEY and CDR2 SVGAGI. This CDR3 region has 19 residues. Written as DNA, the CDR3 is TGTGCCAGCAGTTACTCGACGGGACAGGGGACCGCAACTAATGAAAAACTGTTTTTT. It yields the protein CASSYSTGQGTATNEKLFF.

The chain recombines TRBV20-1 with TRBJ1-1; TRBD1 agrees at 8 bases. Germline CDR1 is DFQATT and CDR2 is SNEGSKA (reference sequence). CDR3 length: 13 residues. The CDR3 sequence is CTPGGATSTEAFF. As DNA, the CDR3 is TGCACCCCAGGGGGCGCGACGTCCACTGAAGCTTTCTTT.

The genes are TRBV30 and TRBJ2-1; a possible D gene is TRBD2 (6 bases). The CDR3 contains 13 residues. With 4 bases removed from V and 6 bases from J, the gap between germline ends came to 13 bases. CDR1 is GTSNPN and CDR2 is SVGIG in the germline V gene (reference sequence). DNA for the CDR3: TGTGCCTGGATTGGGAGGCGAGGCAATGAGCAGTTCTTC. This sequence encodes CAWIGRRGNEQFF.

This clonotype was observed a single time. This rearrangement joins TRBV12-3 or TRBV12-4 to TRBJ2-1, with D perhaps given as TRBD1 or TRBD2 (5 bases each). There are 14 residues in the CDR3. Trimming stripped 6 bases from V and 0 bases from J, with 9 bases between. The CDR3 reads CASRSGTSYNEQFF. The CDR3 region has the DNA TGTGCCAGCAGGTCCGGGACCTCCTACAATGAGCAGTTCTTC.

In this sample, this clonotype turned up once. The chain joins TRBV10-3 to TRBJ1-1; D is undetermined. In germline, CDR1 is ENHRY, CDR2 SYGVKD. The V gene lost 6 bases and the J gene lost 2 bases, with 7 bases spanning the gap. The CDR3 consists of 12 residues. This CDR3 is CAISQLNTEAFF. CDR3 nucleotides: TGTGCCATCAGCCAATTAAACACTGAAGCTTTCTTT.

The chain is built from TRBV30 and TRBJ2-1; 7 positions match TRBD2. This CDR3 has 15 amino acids. Germline CDR1 reads GTSNPN; CDR2 reads SVGIG (reference sequence). Germline trimming cut 4 bases from V and 8 bases from J; bases unmatched to any gene: 14. CDR3 residues: CAWIRRGGAGDEQFF. The CDR3 DNA sequence: TGTGCCTGGATCCGACGGGGCGGGGCGGGGGATGAGCAGTTCTTC. Based on the CDR3 plus reference TRBV30 and TRBJ2-1, the full variable domain is SQTIHQWPATLVQPVGSPLSLECTVEGTSNPNLYWYRQAAGRGLQLLFYSVGIGQISSEVPQNLSASRPQDRQFILSSKKLLLSDSGFYLCAWIRRGGAGDEQFFGPGTRLTVL.

The chain has TRBV28 and TRBJ1-5, with D unresolved. CDR3 length: 18 amino acids. The V end was cut by 7 bases, the J end by 4 bases, with 26 bases between. CDR1 MDHEN and CDR2 SYDVKM come from the germline V gene. The CDR3 DNA reads TGTGCCAGCACCCTCCGCAGAGGCCGCCAGGTCGTAAATCAGCCCCAGCATTTT. It specifies CASTLRRGRQVVNQPQHF.

The J gene is TRBJ2-5, the V gene TRBV7-6; possibly TRBD2 for D (7 bases). The ends were cut back, 1 base at V and 7 bases at J, with 19 bases in the middle. This CDR3 has 16 amino acids. The germline CDR1 and CDR2 sequences are SGHVS and FNYEAQ. The CDR3 reads CASSLGGGRVQVTQYF. The CDR3 DNA reads TGTGCCAGCAGCTTAGGCGGGGGCCGTGTTCAGGTGACCCAGTACTTC.

This clonotype occurred once. The chain is built from TRBV20-1 and TRBJ1-5; tentatively, D is TRBD1 (5 bases). Trimming shortened V by 7 bases and J by 0 bases, and 13 bases separated the two germline ends. Germline CDR1 DFQATT, CDR2 SNEGSKA (reference sequence). This CDR3 is built from 14 residues. The CDR3 loop is CSVGRGGSNQPQHF. For the CDR3, the DNA is TGCAGTGTAGGGAGGGGTGGTAGCAATCAGCCCCAGCATTTT.

CDR3 DNA sequence: TGTGCCAGCAGCGGGGGACAGGGAGAACCCTATGGCTACACCTTC. Translated, it gives CASSGGQGEPYGYTF. This rearrangement joins TRBV5-6 to TRBJ1-2, with 9 bases fitting TRBD1. Per the germline V gene, CDR1 is SGHDT and CDR2 is YYEEEE. Germline trimming cut 4 bases from V and 4 bases from J; bases unmatched to any gene: 8. The CDR3 spans 15 residues.

The J gene is TRBJ2-2, the V gene TRBV4-2; D is undetermined. CDR3 size: 16 residues. V shed 0 bases and J shed 3 bases, with 11 bases lying between them. Germline V gene lookup returns CDR1 LGHNA and CDR2 YNFKEQ. CDR3 amino acids: CASSQDWQVDTGELFF. As DNA, the CDR3 is TGTGCCAGCAGCCAAGATTGGCAGGTGGACACCGGGGAGCTGTTTTTT.